The source of this T cell receptor beta chain is a study of Graves' ophthalmopathy and Graves' hyperthyroidism (dated by TCRdb to about 2018). Notes on the research overall: Peripheral blood was collected at initial diagnosis, prior to any treatment. The roughly 90 discovery patients were divided at random into training and test sets in a 7:3 ratio. The study used TCR beta repertoire signatures to distinguish Graves' ophthalmopathy from Graves' hyperthyroidism and to predict progression to ophthalmopathy. To explore V-J signatures that separate ophthalmopathy from hyperthyroidism, a discovery set of 95 to 100 patients was enrolled, consisting of under 50 with ophthalmopathy and 55 to 65 with stable hyperthyroidism. In total, approximately 130 blood samples were TCR-sequenced: 40 to 45 ophthalmopathy, over 70 hyperthyroidism and 17 hyperthyroidism-to-ophthalmopathy patients. In roughly 6 hyperthyroidism patients, the T-cell repertoire of thyroid tissue was compared with the T-cell repertoire of blood. An independent validation cohort comprised 18 hyperthyroidism patients and 15 to 17 patients who later progressed from hyperthyroidism to ophthalmopathy. Following sample collection, hyperthyroidism patients were given methimazole at a starting dose of 30 mg daily, and ophthalmopathy patients were given high-dose intravenous methylprednisolone. What the authors observed across the whole study: Among expanded thyroid clonotypes with frequency above 0.001, most also showed up in blood, which suggests that blood repertoires may reflect the thyroid immune response. In validation, the model predicted ophthalmopathy progression with about 70% sensitivity and approximately 78% specificity; about a dozen predicted patients were CT-confirmed with GO in a median of approximately 6.5 months. Ophthalmopathy was separated from stable hyperthyroidism by the 13-signature model with more than 85% sensitivity and around 81% specificity in cross-validation and with 80%/75% in the test set. No statistical method was used to predetermine the sample size, and group allocation was not hidden from the investigators.

This clonotype was counted at least ten times. This clone's antigen is unknown. It has no much larger one-base neighbor in the sample; base qualities were not kept. The CDR3 starts with the cysteine, ends with the phenylalanine, and has 14 residues. Just the 42-base CDR3 DNA is kept, in frame starting at base 1. At the junction V is shortened by 6 bases and J by 3 bases, with 14 bases in between. TCR beta CDR3 regions were amplified from RNA transcripts for repertoire sequencing. The first round was an RT-PCR using HTBI primers with the Qiagen OneStep RT-PCR kit, and this first round was followed by a second-round multiplex PCR, then size selection and purification. Libraries were sequenced on an Illumina HiSeq2000 using paired-end 100 bp reads. Under the source paper's analysis protocol: SOAPnuke was used for read processing, and reads with adapters, uncalled bases, a mean Phred below 15, or no exact constant-primer or identifier match were discarded. COPE v1.2.5 was used to merge high-quality paired reads. Clonotypes were defined as unique nucleotide sequences and were aligned to IMGT TRB V, D and J references using MiTCR v1.1. Only V-J combinations with frequency above 0.0001 were analysed, covering 99% to 99.2% of repertoires. For each V-J combination, a TCR clonal expansion and chaos score was defined as F50 clonal expansion divided by the chaos observed in the TCRdist matrix. Welch's t-statistics and random forest were used to reduce the features to about 12 V-J combinations, which were then used as input to a naive Bayes classifier. Thyroid-blood repertoire similarity was quantified with the Morisita-Horn index. Using fastp trimming at Q25 and MiXCR clonotype assembly, TCRdb reanalyzed the public sequencing data and kept in-frame beta chains. CDR3 protein duplicates are merged, each entry listing the most common genes and DNA. The V and J calls follow TCRdb's processing rather than the paper's. Here the sample has 350,000 to 450,000 distinct CDR3 sequences; roughly 18% occur a single time. Jointly, the top ten make up roughly 1.5% of the sample.

Ophthalmopathy patients had moderately to severely active disease, Clinical Activity Score of at least 3, NOSPECS grade of at least 4, and disease duration under 3 months. Patients with other autoimmune diseases, uncontrolled infections, pregnancy or lactation were excluded from the study. Diagnosis relied on clinical symptoms, serum thyroxine, TRAb, thyroid ultrasound and orbital computed tomography. Ficoll-Paque density gradient centrifugation was used to isolate PBMCs from around 10 ml of fresh peripheral blood. Total RNA was extracted using Trizol reagent, and RNA quality was checked on an Agilent 2100 Bioanalyzer.

The sequenced sample consisted of peripheral blood. The TCR originated in a woman aged 18-29 years with Graves' ophthalmopathy. Donor details come from another sample of the same person, matched by shared clones. The rearrangement joined TRBV12-3 or TRBV12-4 to TRBJ1-1; TRBD1 is a possible D gene, resting on 6 matching bases. The CDR3 amino acid sequence is: CASSRKGGDTEAFF. The DNA sequence follows: TGTGCCAGCAGCCGAAAGGGGGGGGACACTGAAGCTTTCTTT.